This paragraph covers one T cell receptor beta chain sequence. No antigen is known for it. These data belong to a study of cytomegalovirus exposure and HLA in healthy donors. Study outcomes and limitations: Presence/absence results assume similar sequencing depth per donor, which may not hold. Reportedly, fewer N-insertions than the roughly 700-donor mean appeared in an Asian-associated ancestry cluster in a later analysis. In a later analysis, V- and J-gene trimming of beta chains associated with a DCLRE1C missense variant, replicated independently. Common viral pathogens seemed to be connected with several of the most significant clusters, according to a later analysis.

13 Jbeta primers and 60 Vbeta primers were used for the PCR. The assay was immunoSEQ multiplex PCR, and TCRdb's table has in-frame clones only and misses some. The sample consists of some 130,000 clones, around 80% of them appearing once. Unmatched junction bases numbered 8, after V lost 4 bases and J lost 4 bases. This CDR3 has 15 residues. Germline V CDR1 and CDR2: SGHRS, YFSETQ. The sample was PBMCs. The clonotype was recovered from a man aged 35-49 years in good health and CMV-seropositive. The J gene is TRBJ2-7, the V gene TRBV5-1; 10 nucleotides match TRBD2. The CDR3 DNA reads as TGCGCCAGCAGCGCCGCTAGCGGGAGAGGATACGAGCAGTACTTC. Translating gives CASSAASGRGYEQYF.